Listed here are 20 T cell receptor beta chains from one sample, sequenced in a study of T-cell memory formation after mild COVID-19. A single record per CDR3 protein comes from TCRdb applying MiXCR to the 5' RACE reads. The sample lists 300,000 to 400,000 distinct CDR3 sequences, around 15% seen once, with about 20% in the top ten. The sample was PBMCs or a T cell subset sorted from them (not recorded which). These TCRs come from a man aged 18 to 29 who had mild COVID-19 (a few samples of this study predate the infection). Cell type and time point are not known.

V usage is TRBV6-5 and J usage is TRBJ2-5, with 12 bases fitting TRBD2. With 10 bases clipped from V and 1 base from J, the junction kept 7 bases outside the gene matches. Germline CDR1 is MNHEY and CDR2 is SVGAGI. The CDR3 is 15 amino acids. CDR3 sequence (DNA): TGTGCCACCTCTAGCGGGGGGGCTGGCCAAGAGACCCAGTACTTC. Its translation is CATSSGGAGQETQYF.

The V and J genes are TRBV4-3 and TRBJ2-3, with D maybe TRBD1 (6 bases). Germline V lookup: CDR1 LGHNA, CDR2 YSLEER. The CDR3 consists of 12 residues. V dropped 9 bases and J dropped 0 bases, with 7 bases sitting between them. CDR3 bases: TGCGCCAGAGGACAGAGCACAGATACGCAGTATTTT. It codes for CARGQSTDTQYF.

CDR3 amino acids: CASRNRVENTGELFF. The CDR3 DNA reads TGTGCCAGCAGGAACAGGGTTGAGAACACCGGGGAGCTGTTTTTT. The chain uses TRBV6-6 and TRBJ2-2; D perhaps matches TRBD1 (6 bases). This CDR3 spans 15 amino acids. CDR1 is MNHNY, CDR2 SVGAGI, per germline (reference sequence). Trimming took off 6 bases at V and 1 base at J, with 12 bases between the two ends.

The chain employs TRBV25-1 and TRBJ1-6; perhaps TRBD1 as D (5 bases). Germline V lookup: CDR1 MGHDK, CDR2 SYGVNS. There are 16 residues in the CDR3. Trimming removed 6 bases at V and 3 bases at J, with 15 bases between. The DNA for the CDR3 is TGTGCCAGCAGGGTTAGCGGGGGAATCTATAATTCACCCCTCCACTTT. This gives the protein CASRVSGGIYNSPLHF. The full variable domain, with the rest looked up from reference TRBV25-1 and TRBJ1-6, is EADIYQTPRYLVIGTGKKITLECSQTMGHDKMYWYQQDPGMELHLIHYSYGVNSTEKGDLSSESTVSRIRTEHFPLTLESARPSHTSQYLCASRVSGGIYNSPLHFGNGTRLTVT.

This clonotype occurred many times. The chain uses TRBV10-3 and TRBJ1-5; TRBD1 matches 8 bases. J gave up 3 bases and V 6 bases, and 1 base lay outside the gene matches. This CDR3 is built from 13 residues. Looked up from germline, CDR1 is ENHRY and CDR2 is SYGVKD. The CDR3 coding sequence is TGTGCCATCAGGGGACAGGCCAATCAGCCCCAGCATTTT. Its protein is CAIRGQANQPQHF.

This clonotype came up many times. V gene TRBV29-1 combines with J gene TRBJ2-3, with 8 bases aligning to TRBD1. The CDR3 sequence is 14 residues long. Looked up from germline, CDR1 is SQVTM and CDR2 is ANQGSEA. Losses at the gene ends were 7 bases for V and 1 base for J; bases not matched to a gene: 7. The CDR3 reads CSAPRGQGTDTQYF. The CDR3 nucleotides are TGCAGCGCCCCCCGGGGACAGGGCACAGATACGCAGTATTTT.

This clonotype was recorded a few times. V usage is TRBV6-5 and J usage is TRBJ2-5, with 11 bases that match TRBD2. The CDR3 runs 18 residues. The ends lost 0 bases at V and 4 bases at J; junction bases unmatched: 10. Germline V gives CDR1 MNHEY, CDR2 SVGAGI. The CDR3 is CASSYSSTSGGIVETQYF. In DNA, the CDR3 is TGTGCCAGCAGTTACTCGAGTACTAGCGGGGGAATAGTAGAGACCCAGTACTTC.

This clonotype has more than one count but fewer than ten. The V gene is TRBV7-9, the J gene TRBJ1-1; D gene ambiguous. V lost 5 bases to trimming and J lost 7 bases, with 17 bases between them. There are 14 residues in the CDR3. Germline V gene sequence: CDR1 SEHNR, CDR2 FQNEAQ (reference sequence). CDR3 coding DNA: TGTGCCAGCAGCCCAACGAGTACAGACGTTGAAGCTTTCTTT. Protein: CASSPTSTDVEAFF.

The rearrangement links TRBV7-8 to TRBJ2-7; D might be TRBD1 (6 bases). There are 14 residues in the CDR3. Germline CDR1 is SGHVS and CDR2 is FQNEAQ. V was trimmed by 0 bases and J by 8 bases, leaving 14 bases between them. CDR3 sequence reads: CASSLATGTNKQYV. In DNA, the CDR3 is TGTGCCAGCAGCTTAGCTACCGGGACAAATAAGCAGTACGTC.

The rearrangement uses TRBV27 and TRBJ1-5; D is unclear. Germline V gene sequence: CDR1 MNHEY, CDR2 SMNVEV (reference sequence). V dropped 5 bases and J dropped 3 bases, with 11 bases sitting between them. This CDR3 contains 14 residues. In DNA, the CDR3 is TGTGCCAGCAGTCCAATAGAACCCAATCAGCCCCAGCATTTT. It specifies CASSPIEPNQPQHF.

With respect to this clonotype: This sequence may be a read error, since a much larger clone differs from it by one base. The V gene is TRBV2, the J gene TRBJ1-4; the D gene is possibly TRBD1 (5 bases). The germline V gene encodes CDR1 SNHLY and CDR2 FYNNEI. The CDR3 extends over 15 amino acids. V shed 7 bases and J shed 2 bases, with 14 bases lying between them. The CDR3 sequence: CASTGGMTTNEKLFF. The CDR3 bases are TGTGCCAGCACCGGGGGAATGACCACTAATGAAAAACTGTTTTTT.

This chain connects TRBV9 to TRBJ2-1; 7 bases agree with TRBD1. Germline assignment: CDR1 SGDLS and CDR2 YYNGEE. The J segment lost 0 bases and the V segment lost 1 base, leaving 10 bases of the junction unmatched. This CDR3 region has 18 residues. CDR3 nucleotide sequence: TGTGCCAGCAGCGTAACAGGGGCCCGACAAAGCTCCTACAATGAGCAGTTCTTC. This sequence encodes CASSVTGARQSSYNEQFF.

The rearrangement uses TRBV6-5 and TRBJ2-1; D may be TRBD2 (6 bases). Germline CDR1 is MNHEY and CDR2 is SVGAGI. Trimming took 5 bases from V and 10 from J, leaving 18 bases between them. The CDR3 extends over 14 amino acids. Written as DNA, the CDR3 is TGTGCCAGCAGTCTCCCGGGGGTACCGGAGGAGCAGTTCTTC. It encodes CASSLPGVPEEQFF.

At least ten counts were recorded for this clonotype. CDR3 sequence: CASNWGWTDTQYF. CDR3 nucleotide sequence: TGTGCCAGTAATTGGGGTTGGACAGATACGCAGTATTTT. The V call is TRBV19, the J call TRBJ2-3; D is ambiguous. The V and J ends lost 7 bases and 3 bases respectively, with 11 bases between them. This CDR3 comprises 13 residues. The germline V gene encodes CDR1 LNHDA and CDR2 SQIVND (reference sequence).

The genes are TRBV4-3 and TRBJ2-3; perhaps D is TRBD1 or TRBD2 (7 bases each). Germline CDR1 LGHNA, CDR2 YSLEER. V was pared by 4 bases and J by 3 bases, with 20 bases between. The CDR3 has 17 amino acids. The CDR3 is CASSRKGAGETTDTQYF. CDR3 nucleotide sequence: TGCGCCAGCAGCCGGAAGGGGGCGGGGGAAACGACAGATACGCAGTATTTT.

The V call is TRBV20-1, the J call TRBJ2-1, with 11 bases matching TRBD2. This CDR3 has 20 amino acids. The ends lost 3 bases at V and 3 bases at J; junction bases unmatched: 19. CDR1 is DFQATT and CDR2 is SNEGSKA in the germline V gene (reference sequence). The CDR3 nucleotides are TGCAGTGCTAGGATCCTGACTAGCGGGGCGTCTCTCGATCGCTACAATGAGCAGTTCTTC. As protein: CSARILTSGASLDRYNEQFF.

A few counts support this clonotype. V usage is TRBV4-3 and J usage is TRBJ2-5; D gene unclear. The V end lost 0 bases, the J end lost 2 bases, and 10 bases lay between the germline ends. This CDR3 spans 15 amino acids. CDR1 is LGHNA, CDR2 YSLEER, per germline. This chain's CDR3 is CASSQDYHSQETQYF. The CDR3 nucleotides read TGCGCCAGCAGCCAAGACTATCACAGTCAAGAGACCCAGTACTTC.

The chain couples TRBV12-3 or TRBV12-4 to TRBJ1-1; weak D call: TRBD1 (6 bases). This CDR3 is 14 amino acids long. The ends were cut back, 5 bases at V and 2 bases at J, with 12 bases in the middle. The CDR3 loop is CASSPGQINTEAFF. CDR3 nucleotide sequence: TGTGCCAGCAGTCCAGGACAGATCAACACTGAAGCTTTCTTT.

The chain combines TRBV7-2 with TRBJ2-3; 8 nucleotides line up with TRBD1. The V gene end was trimmed by 8 bases and the J gene end by 0 bases; junction bases not matched to a gene: 7. The CDR3 runs 15 residues. Germline values: CDR1 SGHTA, CDR2 FQGNSA. CDR3 protein: CASGQGATSTDTQYF. The CDR3 DNA follows: TGTGCCAGCGGGCAGGGGGCCACTAGCACAGATACGCAGTATTTT.

The J gene is TRBJ1-1, the V gene TRBV20-1; D might be TRBD1 (5 bases). V was clipped by 4 bases and J by 5 bases, with 17 bases between them. CDR1 and CDR2 from the germline V gene are DFQATT and SNEGSKA (reference sequence). There are 14 residues in the CDR3. In DNA, the CDR3 is TGCAGTGCTAAGACCGGACATCGAAGGACTGAAGCTTTCTTT. Translated, it gives CSAKTGHRRTEAFF.